Below, 8 T cell receptor beta chains from the same sample are listed, as sequenced in a study of memory CD4+ T cells and cytomegalovirus serostatus. Generated by immunoSEQ multiplex PCR, the TCRdb table keeps only in-frame clones and is missing some. This sample has around 50,000 clones, with roughly 81% found just once. Single viable CD3+CD4+CD8-CD45RO+ cells were sorted as the memory CD4+ T cells. Sequencing input: memory CD4+ T cells from blood. Receptors originate from an adult in good health and CMV-seronegative.

The J gene is TRBJ2-1, the V gene TRBV7-3; D is perhaps TRBD1 or TRBD2 (7 bases each). There are 14 residues in the CDR3. The ends were cut back, 5 bases at V and 9 bases at J, with 17 bases in the middle. CDR1 and CDR2 (germline): SGHTA, FQGTGA. CDR3 region: CASSQGGFAGEQFF. The CDR3 coding sequence is TGTGCCAGCAGCCAGGGGGGGTTCGCGGGTGAGCAGTTCTTC.

The chain combines TRBV2 with TRBJ1-6, with TRBD1 as a possible D gene (6 bases). This CDR3 has 14 amino acids. Germline-derived CDR1 and CDR2 are SNHLY and FYNNEI. V lost 7 bases to trimming and J lost 9 bases, with 16 bases between them. CDR3 bases: TGTGCCAGCAACAGGGAAGTCGGTTCTTCACCCCTCCACTTT. Residues: CASNREVGSSPLHF.

The chain combines TRBV28 with TRBJ1-5, with D unresolved. This CDR3 is 15 amino acids long. V dropped 3 bases and J dropped 4 bases, with 13 bases sitting between them. Germline V gene sequence: CDR1 MDHEN, CDR2 SYDVKM. This chain's CDR3 is CASSFRRIGNQPQHF. CDR3 DNA sequence: TGTGCCAGCAGTTTCAGGAGGATTGGTAATCAGCCCCAGCATTTT.

The chain is built from TRBV28 and TRBJ2-5, with 8 bases that match TRBD2. Unmatched junction bases numbered 2, after V lost 1 base and J lost 4 bases. The CDR3 length is 14 residues. The V gene's germline CDR1 is MDHEN and CDR2 SYDVKM. The DNA for the CDR3 is TGTGCCAGCAGTTTATCCCTAGCGGGAGAGACCCAGTACTTC. Amino acid sequence: CASSLSLAGETQYF.

The rearrangement uses TRBV28 and TRBJ1-2; possible D gene TRBD1, 5 bases. The CDR3 loop spans 15 amino acids. Looked up from germline, CDR1 is MDHEN and CDR2 is SYDVKM. V lost 6 bases to trimming and J lost 4 bases, with 18 bases between them. DNA for the CDR3: TGTGCCAGCAGCCCCCTCCGGGGGAGCTTCTATGGCTACACCTTC. It yields the protein CASSPLRGSFYGYTF.

This clone was observed once. The chain combines TRBV4-1 with TRBJ2-2; tentative D call: TRBD1 (5 bases). Germline V gene data show CDR1 as MGHRA and CDR2 as YSYEKL. The V and J ends lost 2 bases and 4 bases respectively, with 11 bases between them. The CDR3 is 15 amino acids. For the CDR3, the DNA is TGCGCCAGCAGCCAAACCAGGGTGGGCACCGGGGAGCTGTTTTTT. Its translation is CASSQTRVGTGELFF.

This sequence joins TRBV15 and TRBJ1-5, with TRBD1 matching over 7 bases. Germline CDR1 is LNHNV and CDR2 is YYDKDF (reference sequence). The V and J ends lost 8 bases and 2 bases, in that order; junction bases with no gene match: 6. The CDR3 has 14 residues. In nucleotides, the CDR3 is TGTGCCACCGGTGGGACAGCGGGCAATCAGCCCCAGCATTTT. It yields the protein CATGGTAGNQPQHF.

This clone has a count of ten or more. Other DNA sequences in the same sample also yield this CDR3. This chain joins TRBV11-2 and TRBJ1-5; no definite D call. Per germline, CDR1 SGHAT and CDR2 FQNNGV. This CDR3 spans 13 amino acids. V dropped 0 bases and J dropped 4 bases, with 4 bases sitting between them. The CDR3 DNA follows: TGTGCCAGCAGCTTAGACCGGAATCAGCCCCAGCATTTT. Residues: CASSLDRNQPQHF.